Below are 19 T cell receptor beta chains sequenced from a single sample in a study of cytomegalovirus exposure and HLA in healthy donors. Both 60 Vbeta primers and 13 Jbeta primers went into the PCR. Sequenced by immunoSEQ multiplex PCR; TCRdb stores in-frame clones only, minus some. The sample lists about 160,000 clones, 70% to 80% occurring once. The sequenced sample was PBMCs. All receptors derive from a man in his late teens or twenties in good health and CMV-seropositive.

The CDR3 nucleotides read TGTGCCAGCAGCTTACCCAAGAGCGGGGGGGAGTCCTACGAGCAGTACTTC. Residues: CASSLPKSGGESYEQYF. The chain employs TRBV7-2 and TRBJ2-7; 10 bases match TRBD2. Trimming took 2 bases from V and 1 from J; bases not matched to a gene: 8. The CDR3 is made up of 17 amino acids. CDR1 and CDR2 from the germline V gene are SGHTA and FQGNSA.

The genes are TRBV9 and TRBJ1-1; no reliable D call. In germline, CDR1 is SGDLS, CDR2 YYNGEE. V lost 0 bases to trimming and J lost 10 bases, with 16 bases between them. This CDR3 comprises 14 residues. The CDR3 bases are TGTGCCAGCAGCGTAGGTTGGTCAGAGGAGCGAGCTTTCTTT. Translated: CASSVGWSEERAFF.

The V and J genes are TRBV30 and TRBJ2-5, with 8 positions matching TRBD2. The V segment lost 6 bases and the J segment 4 bases; nucleotides outside the gene matches: 10. CDR3 size: 14 residues. Germline CDR1 GTSNPN, CDR2 SVGIG (reference sequence). The CDR3 DNA reads as TGTGCCTGCCGAGTAGCGGGGCCCGGAGAGACCCAGTACTTC. This codes for CACRVAGPGETQYF.

V gene TRBV6-5 combines with J gene TRBJ2-7; the match to TRBD1 covers 9 bases. Germline trimming cut 2 bases from V and 1 base from J; bases unmatched to any gene: 6. The germline V gene encodes CDR1 MNHEY and CDR2 SVGAGI. CDR3 length equals 16 residues. The CDR3: CASSYGLTGGSYEQYF. CDR3 nucleotides: TGTGCCAGCAGTTACGGTTTGACAGGGGGGTCCTACGAGCAGTACTTC.

CDR3 sequence: CAISERRREAFF. CDR3 bases: TGTGCCATCAGTGAGAGGCGGAGGGAAGCTTTCTTT. This sequence joins TRBV10-3 and TRBJ1-1; D not certain. The CDR3 loop spans 12 amino acids. V was clipped by 2 bases and J by 8 bases, with 9 bases between them. The germline gives CDR1 ENHRY, CDR2 SYGVKD.

The J gene is TRBJ1-3, the V gene TRBV6-5; 8 bases line up with TRBD1. V lost 5 bases to trimming and J lost 4 bases; unmatched junction nucleotides: 4. Germline values: CDR1 MNHEY, CDR2 SVGAGI. This CDR3 has 14 amino acids. The CDR3 is CASSTGGSGNTIYF. DNA of the CDR3: TGTGCCAGCAGTACAGGGGGATCAGGAAACACCATATATTTT.

The chain links TRBV7-9 to TRBJ2-7; TRBD2 aligns across 7 bases. Trimming removed 6 bases from V and 1 base from J; junction bases left unmatched: 9. The CDR3 is made up of 15 amino acids. Germline V gene data show CDR1 as SEHNR and CDR2 as FQNEAQ (reference sequence). The CDR3 bases are TGTGCCAGCAGGAGGGGAGGGAAGGAATCCTACGAGCAGTACTTC. Amino acids: CASRRGGKESYEQYF.

The rearrangement uses TRBV18 and TRBJ2-5; 11 positions match TRBD2. Judging by the DNA end, TRBJ2-7 fits better; the J call may be wrong. Germline lookup yields CDR1 KGHSH and CDR2 LQKENI. The CDR3 sequence is 16 residues long. CDR3 nucleotide sequence: TGTGCCAGCTCACCTAGACTAGCGGGGTACACCTACGAGCAGTACTTC. This gives the protein CASSPRLAGYTYEQYF.

V gene TRBV7-3 combines with J gene TRBJ2-1, with D perhaps matching TRBD1 (5 bases). Germline V gene lookup returns CDR1 SGHTA and CDR2 FQGTGA. The CDR3 has 16 amino acids. Trimming pared 4 bases from V and 7 bases from J, leaving 20 bases between. In nucleotides, the CDR3 is TGTGCCAGCAGCTCGCTTCCCGACAGAAATAGTAATGAGCAGTTCTTC. This gives the protein CASSSLPDRNSNEQFF.

The rearrangement links TRBV5-4 to TRBJ2-2, with 9 bases that match TRBD2. The length of the CDR3 is 15 residues. The germline V gene encodes CDR1 SGHNT and CDR2 YYREEE (reference sequence). Trimming at V came to 4 bases and at J to 3 bases, leaving 4 bases not matched to a gene. The CDR3 loop reads CASSKTSGYTGELFF. The CDR3 DNA reads as TGTGCCAGCAGCAAGACTAGCGGCTACACCGGGGAGCTGTTTTTT.

This rearrangement joins TRBV30 to TRBJ2-3; possibly TRBD1 for D (5 bases). This CDR3 region has 15 residues. CDR1 and CDR2 (germline): GTSNPN, SVGIG (reference sequence). Trimming shortened V by 0 bases and J by 2 bases, and 12 bases separated the two germline ends. The CDR3 sequence is CAWSVREPFTDTQYF. The DNA for the CDR3 is TGTGCCTGGAGTGTCAGGGAACCTTTCACAGATACGCAGTATTTT.

V usage is TRBV2 and J usage is TRBJ2-7, with D hard to call. The CDR3 consists of 12 residues. Germline CDR1 SNHLY, CDR2 FYNNEI. Trimming pared 9 bases from V and 3 bases from J, leaving 12 bases between. CDR3 sequence reads: CASRRQVYEQYF. The DNA for the CDR3 is TGTGCCAGTCGACGGCAGGTCTACGAGCAGTACTTC.

This rearrangement joins TRBV15 to TRBJ1-1; the D is unclear. V was clipped by 0 bases and J by 1 base, with 6 bases between them. The germline V gene encodes CDR1 LNHNV and CDR2 YYDKDF (reference sequence). There are 14 residues in the CDR3. The CDR3 loop reads CATSRDFKNTEAFF. DNA of the CDR3: TGTGCCACCAGCAGAGATTTTAAGAACACTGAAGCTTTCTTT.

The chain uses TRBV7-7 and TRBJ2-1, with TRBD2 identical over 9 bases. The CDR3 runs 13 residues. From germline, CDR1 is SSHAT and CDR2 FNYEAQ (reference sequence). The J segment lost 7 bases and the V segment lost 5 bases, leaving 3 bases of the junction unmatched. This chain's CDR3 is CASSRGLANEQFF. CDR3 DNA sequence: TGTGCCAGCAGCCGGGGACTAGCTAATGAGCAGTTCTTC.

The chain uses TRBV7-2 and TRBJ1-1, with D maybe TRBD1 (5 bases). Germline lookup yields CDR1 SGHTA and CDR2 FQGNSA. The CDR3 runs to 14 residues. Trimming stripped 5 bases from V and 1 base from J, with 11 bases between. The CDR3 nucleotides are TGTGCCAGCAGCCCTCAAACAGGGAACACTGAAGCTTTCTTT. Translated: CASSPQTGNTEAFF.

Of note for this clone: Other DNA sequences in this specimen translate into the identical CDR3. The genes are TRBV5-6 and TRBJ1-4; TRBD1 matches 7 bases. This CDR3 spans 15 amino acids. The germline gives CDR1 SGHDT, CDR2 YYEEEE. Trimming removed 4 bases from V and 3 bases from J; junction bases left unmatched: 6. CDR3 amino acids: CASSLSGTANEKLFF. The CDR3 nucleotides are TGTGCCAGCAGCCTAAGTGGGACAGCTAATGAAAAACTGTTTTTT. The entire variable domain, with the rest obtained from reference TRBV5-6 and TRBJ1-4, is as follows: DAGVTQSPTHLIKTRGQQVTLRCSPKSGHDTVSWYQQALGQGPQFIFQYYEEEERQRGNFPDRFSGHQFPNYSSELNVNALLLGDSALYLCASSLSGTANEKLFFGSGTQLSVL.

This rearrangement joins TRBV9 to TRBJ1-2; 11 bases are a match to TRBD1. The junction had 10 bases not matched to a gene; V was cut back by 5 bases and J by 7 bases. CDR3 length: 15 residues. From germline, CDR1 is SGDLS and CDR2 YYNGEE. CDR3 sequence: CASSSIGQGARGYTF. The CDR3 DNA follows: TGTGCCAGCAGTTCGATCGGACAGGGGGCGCGTGGCTACACCTTC. Full variable domain (rest looked up from reference TRBV9 and TRBJ1-2): DSGVTQTPKHLITATGQRVTLRCSPRSGDLSVYWYQQSLDQGLQFLIQYYNGEERAKGNILERFSAQQFPDLHSELNLSSLELGDSALYFCASSSIGQGARGYTFGSGTRLTVV.

The chain recombines TRBV2 with TRBJ2-2; D is unclear. CDR1 is SNHLY, CDR2 FYNNEI, per germline. The CDR3 totals 14 residues. Trimming removed 6 bases at V and 7 bases at J, with 15 bases between. The CDR3 DNA is TGTGCCAGCAGCCTAATACCGGGTATCGGGGAGCTGTTTTTT. It encodes CASSLIPGIGELFF.

V gene TRBV11-2 combines with J gene TRBJ1-1, with D unresolved. This CDR3 has 15 amino acids. The V end was cut by 2 bases, the J end by 1 base, with 11 bases between. Germline V gene data show CDR1 as SGHAT and CDR2 as FQNNGV. CDR3 residues: CASSLSSQTNTEAFF. Here the CDR3 DNA reads TGTGCCAGCAGCTTATCATCACAGACGAACACTGAAGCTTTCTTT.